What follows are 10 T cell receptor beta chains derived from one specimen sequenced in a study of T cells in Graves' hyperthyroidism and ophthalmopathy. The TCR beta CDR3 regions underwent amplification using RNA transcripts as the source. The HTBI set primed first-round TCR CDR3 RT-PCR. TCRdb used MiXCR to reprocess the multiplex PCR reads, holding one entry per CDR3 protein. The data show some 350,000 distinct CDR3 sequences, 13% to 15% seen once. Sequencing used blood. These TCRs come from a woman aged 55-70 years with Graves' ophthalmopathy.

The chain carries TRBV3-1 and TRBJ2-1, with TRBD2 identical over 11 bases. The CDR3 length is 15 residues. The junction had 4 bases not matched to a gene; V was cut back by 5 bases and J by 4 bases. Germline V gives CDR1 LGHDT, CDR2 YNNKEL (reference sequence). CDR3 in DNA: TGTGCCAGCAGCACACTAGCGGGAGATTACAATGAGCAGTTCTTC. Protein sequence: CASSTLAGDYNEQFF.

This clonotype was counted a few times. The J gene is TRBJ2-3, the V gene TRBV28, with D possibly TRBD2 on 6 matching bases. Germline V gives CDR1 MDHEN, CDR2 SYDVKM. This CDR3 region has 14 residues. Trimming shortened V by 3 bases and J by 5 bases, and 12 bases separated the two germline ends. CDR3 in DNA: TGTGCCAGCAGTTTTGGGGGGAGTGGAGATACGCAGTATTTT. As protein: CASSFGGSGDTQYF. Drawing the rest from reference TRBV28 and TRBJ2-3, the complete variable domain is DVKVTQSSRYLVKRTGEKVFLECVQDMDHENMFWYRQDPGLGLRLIYFSYDVKMKEKGDIPEGYSVSREKKERFSLILESASTNQTSMYLCASSFGGSGDTQYFGPGTRLTVL.

Here the CDR3 DNA reads TGTGCCAGCAGCGTAGGGACTAGCGGGAGCCCGCAGTATTTT. Protein: CASSVGTSGSPQYF. The chain recombines TRBV9 with TRBJ2-3, with 13 bases lining up with TRBD2. Trimming cost V 0 bases and J 10 bases; bases outside gene matches: 2. CDR3 size: 14 residues. Per germline, CDR1 SGDLS and CDR2 YYNGEE.

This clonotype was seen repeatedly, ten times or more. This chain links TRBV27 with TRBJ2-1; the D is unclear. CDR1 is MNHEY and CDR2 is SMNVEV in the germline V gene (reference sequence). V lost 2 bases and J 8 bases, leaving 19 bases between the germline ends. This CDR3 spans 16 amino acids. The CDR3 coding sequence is TGTGCCAGCAGTTTAGATCAAGGCTCCGCCGCACATGAGCAGTTCTTC. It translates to CASSLDQGSAAHEQFF.

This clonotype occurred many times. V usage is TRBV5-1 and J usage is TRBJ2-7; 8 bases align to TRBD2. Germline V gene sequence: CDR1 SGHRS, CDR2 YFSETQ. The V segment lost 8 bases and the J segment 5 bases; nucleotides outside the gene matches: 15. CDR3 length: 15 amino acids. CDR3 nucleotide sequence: TGCGCCAGTAGAGAACGAGCGGGAGTTCGCGACGAGCAGTACTTC. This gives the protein CASRERAGVRDEQYF.

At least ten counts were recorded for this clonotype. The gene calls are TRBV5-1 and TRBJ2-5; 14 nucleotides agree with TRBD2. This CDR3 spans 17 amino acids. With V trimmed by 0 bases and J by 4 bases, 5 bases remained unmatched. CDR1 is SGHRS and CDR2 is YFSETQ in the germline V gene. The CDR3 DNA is TGCGCCAGCAGCTTGGGACTAGCGGGAGGGCCTCGAGAGACCCAGTACTTC. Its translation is CASSLGLAGGPRETQYF.

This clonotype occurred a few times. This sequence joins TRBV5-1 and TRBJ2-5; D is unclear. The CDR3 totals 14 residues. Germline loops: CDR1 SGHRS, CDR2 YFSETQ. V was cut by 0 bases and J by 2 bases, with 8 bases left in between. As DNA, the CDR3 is TGCGCCAGCAGCTTGGCGGTGGGACAAGAGACCCAGTACTTC. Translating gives CASSLAVGQETQYF.

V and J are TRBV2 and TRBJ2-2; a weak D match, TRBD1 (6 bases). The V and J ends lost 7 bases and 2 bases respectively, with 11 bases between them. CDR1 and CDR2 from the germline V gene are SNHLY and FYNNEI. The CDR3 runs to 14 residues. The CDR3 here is CASKVGANTGELFF. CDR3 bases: TGTGCCAGCAAAGTGGGGGCTAACACCGGGGAGCTGTTTTTT.

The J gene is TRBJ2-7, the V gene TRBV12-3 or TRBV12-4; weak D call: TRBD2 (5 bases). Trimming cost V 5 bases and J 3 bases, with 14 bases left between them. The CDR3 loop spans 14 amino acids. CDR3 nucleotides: TGTGCCAGCAGTCCCGGGCGGGCCGGCTACGAGCAGTACTTC. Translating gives CASSPGRAGYEQYF.

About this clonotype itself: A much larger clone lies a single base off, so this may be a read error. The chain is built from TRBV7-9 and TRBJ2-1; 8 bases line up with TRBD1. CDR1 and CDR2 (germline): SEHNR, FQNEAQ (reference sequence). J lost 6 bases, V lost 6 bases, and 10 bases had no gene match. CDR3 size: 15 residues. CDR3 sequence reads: CASSQGRTGLNEQFF. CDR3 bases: TGTGCCAGCAGTCAAGGCCGGACAGGGCTCAATGAGCAGTTCTTC. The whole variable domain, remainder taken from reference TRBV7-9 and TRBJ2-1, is DTGVSQNPRHKITKRGQNVTFRCDPISEHNRLYWYRQTLGQGPEFLTYFQNEAQLEKSRLLSDRFSAERPKGSFSTLEIQRTEQGDSAMYLCASSQGRTGLNEQFFGPGTRLTVL.